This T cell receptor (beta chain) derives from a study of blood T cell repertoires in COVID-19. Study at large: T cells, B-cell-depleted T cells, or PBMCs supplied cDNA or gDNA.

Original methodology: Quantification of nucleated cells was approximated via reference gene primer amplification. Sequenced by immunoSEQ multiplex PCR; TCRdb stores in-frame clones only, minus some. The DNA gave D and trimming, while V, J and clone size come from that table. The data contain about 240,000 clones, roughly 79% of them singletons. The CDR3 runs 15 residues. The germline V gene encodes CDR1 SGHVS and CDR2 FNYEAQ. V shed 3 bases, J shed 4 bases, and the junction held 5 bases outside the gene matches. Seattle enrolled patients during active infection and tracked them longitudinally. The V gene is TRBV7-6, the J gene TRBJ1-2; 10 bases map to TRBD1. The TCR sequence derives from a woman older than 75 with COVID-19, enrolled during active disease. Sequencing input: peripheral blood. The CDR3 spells CASSLGQGRLYGYTF. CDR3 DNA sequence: TGTGCCAGCAGCTTGGGACAGGGGCGCCTCTATGGCTACACCTTC.